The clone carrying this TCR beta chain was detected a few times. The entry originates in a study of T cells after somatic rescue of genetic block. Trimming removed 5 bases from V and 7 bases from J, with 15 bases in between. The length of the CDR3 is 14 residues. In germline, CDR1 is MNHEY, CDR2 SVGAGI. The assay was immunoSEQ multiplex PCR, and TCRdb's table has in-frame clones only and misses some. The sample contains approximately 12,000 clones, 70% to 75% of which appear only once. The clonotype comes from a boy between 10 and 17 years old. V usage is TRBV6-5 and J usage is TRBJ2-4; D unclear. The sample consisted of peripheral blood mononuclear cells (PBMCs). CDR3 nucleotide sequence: TGTGCCAGCAGTCAGGCCAAGGGAAAGAACATTCAGTACTTC. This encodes CASSQAKGKNIQYF.